The T cell receptor beta chain under discussion was sequenced for a study of vaccination and CD4 T cells after COVID-19. V was clipped by 5 bases and J by 6 bases, with 10 bases between them. Germline assignment: CDR1 KGHDR and CDR2 SFDVKD. The CDR3 length is 13 residues. Cultured CD4+ T cells had their DNA profiled by the Oncomine TCR Beta short-read assay. TCRdb fed the PCR reads into MiXCR, producing one record per CDR3 protein. The sample has around 6,300 distinct CDR3 sequences; about three quarters are singletons. Regarding treatment: roughly nine-day PBMC culture with coronavirus spike peptide pools or control peptides (ViraFEST assay). Gathered ahead of the COVID-19 pandemic (2011-2018) were the CD4+ T cells of the unexposed donor. At both days 3 and 7, half the medium was replaced with fresh IL-2 medium. This clonotype was recorded a few times. Its antigen is still unknown. Study-level findings and limits: SARS-CoV-2-reactive clonotypes rose nonsignificantly, with the median going from approximately 21 to 40.

The sequence derives from a human donor in good health. This chain uses TRBV24-1 with TRBJ1-5, with TRBD1 as a possible D gene (6 bases). The sequenced material came from CD4+ T cells from blood, cultured in vitro. CDR3 DNA: TGTGCCACCAGTGGGGGGGGCGGTCAGCCCCAGCATTTT. Protein: CATSGGGGQPQHF.